This T cell receptor beta chain was sequenced during a study of blood T cells in healthy people across ages. Study-wide findings and caveats: Both naive CD4+ cell counts and diversity were greater in long-lived donors than in aged donors. Researchers deemed the diversity estimates from one million T cells underestimates. PBMCs were not sorted, which prevented a conclusive comparison of naive versus antigen-experienced cells.

Germline CDR1 reads MNHEY; CDR2 reads SVGEGT. The CDR3 runs to 18 residues. Trimming shortened V by 4 bases and J by 3 bases, and 23 bases separated the two germline ends. This clonotype has more than one count but fewer than ten. Its antigen is as yet unknown. Primers used in a second PCR of about 7 to 12 cycles were a sample-barcoded 5' primer and a J-beta primer mix. TCRdb processed the 5' RACE reads anew with MiXCR; each CDR3 protein has one entry. The sample records around 1.5 million distinct CDR3 sequences, 42% being singletons. Each sample provided at least 6 micrograms of extracted total RNA. The chain is built from TRBV6-2 or TRBV6-3 and TRBJ2-3; perhaps TRBD2 as D (5 bases). The specimen sequenced was blood. The clonotype comes from a woman between 18 and 29 years old in good health. CDR3 bases: TGTGCCAGCAGTTTTACACCCGAGAAGTCTCGCGGGACAGATACGCAGTATTTT. Protein: CASSFTPEKSRGTDTQYF.